The clone carrying this TCR beta chain was picked up many times. Time point indicated: newly diagnosed GD, antithyroid drugs for less than 3 months. The TCR library used RNA extracted from PBMCs. The germline CDR1 and CDR2 sequences are MNHNS and SASEGT. Trimming took 7 bases from V and 3 from J, leaving 15 bases between them. The CDR3 runs to 14 residues. This sample was included in a study of regulatory T cells in long-lasting Graves disease. Construction of the TCR beta libraries employed iRepertoire HTBI primers in conjunction with Arm-PCR of CDR3 regions. TCRdb fed the multiplex PCR reads into MiXCR, producing one record per CDR3 protein. The sample has about 400,000 distinct CDR3 sequences; 15% to 19% are singletons.

Sequenced material: peripheral blood mononuclear cells (PBMCs), taken at new diagnosis, from a patient treated with antithyroid drugs. This chain connects TRBV6-1 to TRBJ1-2; D not resolved. The TCR was taken from a female donor with Graves disease. Here the CDR3 reads CASTETDSYYGYTF. The CDR3 DNA follows: TGTGCCAGCACGGAAACAGACTCCTACTATGGCTACACCTTC.